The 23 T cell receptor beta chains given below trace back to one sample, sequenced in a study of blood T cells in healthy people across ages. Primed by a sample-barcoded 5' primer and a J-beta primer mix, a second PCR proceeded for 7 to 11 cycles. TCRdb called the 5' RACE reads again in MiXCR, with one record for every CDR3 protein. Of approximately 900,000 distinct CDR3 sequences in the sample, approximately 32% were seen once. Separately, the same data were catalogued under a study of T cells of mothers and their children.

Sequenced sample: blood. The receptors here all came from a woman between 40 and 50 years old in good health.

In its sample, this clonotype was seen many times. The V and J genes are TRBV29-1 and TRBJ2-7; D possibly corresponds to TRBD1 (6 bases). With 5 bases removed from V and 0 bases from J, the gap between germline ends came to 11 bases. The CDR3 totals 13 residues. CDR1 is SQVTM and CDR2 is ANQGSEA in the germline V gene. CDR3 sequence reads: CSVSHRASYEQYF. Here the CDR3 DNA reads TGCAGCGTTTCGCACAGGGCCTCCTACGAGCAGTACTTC.

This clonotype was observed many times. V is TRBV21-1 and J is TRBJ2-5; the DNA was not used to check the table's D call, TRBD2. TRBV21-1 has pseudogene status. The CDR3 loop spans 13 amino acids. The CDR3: CASRSKGDGTQYF. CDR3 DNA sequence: TGTGCCAGCAGGAGCAAGGGAGACGGGACCCAGTACTTC.

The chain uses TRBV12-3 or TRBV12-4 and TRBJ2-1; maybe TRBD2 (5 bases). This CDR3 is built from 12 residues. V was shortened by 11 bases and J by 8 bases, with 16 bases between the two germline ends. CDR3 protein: CAGVSAGHEQFF. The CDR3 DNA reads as TGTGCCGGCGTAAGCGCGGGCCATGAGCAGTTCTTC.

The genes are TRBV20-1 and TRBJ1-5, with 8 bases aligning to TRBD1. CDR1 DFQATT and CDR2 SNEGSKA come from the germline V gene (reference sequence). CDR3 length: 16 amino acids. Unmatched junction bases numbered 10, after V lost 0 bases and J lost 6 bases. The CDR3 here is CSAREPDRDYVQPQHF. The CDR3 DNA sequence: TGCAGTGCTAGAGAGCCGGACAGGGATTATGTTCAGCCCCAGCATTTT.

Here the CDR3 reads CSAFTSGPLLKGNTIYF. DNA for the CDR3: TGCAGTGCTTTCACTTCCGGTCCGCTTCTTAAGGGAAACACCATATATTTT. This sequence joins TRBV20-1 and TRBJ1-3; D is unclear. Germline loops: CDR1 DFQATT, CDR2 SNEGSKA (reference sequence). The CDR3 runs to 17 residues. V was cut by 5 bases and J by 4 bases, with 24 bases left in between.

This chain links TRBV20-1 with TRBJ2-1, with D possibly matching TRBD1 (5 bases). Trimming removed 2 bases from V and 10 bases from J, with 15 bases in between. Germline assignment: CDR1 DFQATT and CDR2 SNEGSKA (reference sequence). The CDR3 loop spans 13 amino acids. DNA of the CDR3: TGCAGTGCTAGAAGCCCCAGGGTGCAAGAGCAGTTCTTC. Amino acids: CSARSPRVQEQFF.

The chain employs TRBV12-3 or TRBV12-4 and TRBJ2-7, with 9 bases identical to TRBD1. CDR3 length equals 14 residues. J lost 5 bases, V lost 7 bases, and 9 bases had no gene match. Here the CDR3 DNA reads TGTGCCAGCAAGACGGGGACAGGGATCCACGAGCAGTACTTC. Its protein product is CASKTGTGIHEQYF.

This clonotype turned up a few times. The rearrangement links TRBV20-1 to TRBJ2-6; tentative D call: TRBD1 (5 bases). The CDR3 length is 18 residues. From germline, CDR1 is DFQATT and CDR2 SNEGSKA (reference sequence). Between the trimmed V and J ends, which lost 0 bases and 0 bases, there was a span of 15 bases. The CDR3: CSARDSKTASSGANVLTF. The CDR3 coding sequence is TGCAGTGCTAGAGATTCTAAGACAGCTAGCTCTGGGGCCAACGTCCTGACTTTC.

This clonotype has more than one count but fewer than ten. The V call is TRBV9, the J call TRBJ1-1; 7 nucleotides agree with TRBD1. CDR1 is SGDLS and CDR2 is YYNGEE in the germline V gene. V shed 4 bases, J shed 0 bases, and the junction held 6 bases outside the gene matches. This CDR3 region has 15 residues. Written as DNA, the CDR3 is TGTGCCAGCAGCCCGACCGGGACAGTGAACACTGAAGCTTTCTTT. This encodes CASSPTGTVNTEAFF. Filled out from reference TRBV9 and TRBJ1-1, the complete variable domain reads DSGVTQTPKHLITATGQRVTLRCSPRSGDLSVYWYQQSLDQGLQFLIQYYNGEERAKGNILERFSAQQFPDLHSELNLSSLELGDSALYFCASSPTGTVNTEAFFGQGTRLTVV.

The CDR3 DNA follows: TGCAGCGTCCGGGACAGCTACTACGAGCAGTACTTC. Its translation is CSVRDSYYEQYF. The genes are TRBV29-1 and TRBJ2-7; TRBD1 agrees at 7 bases. This CDR3 has 12 amino acids. Germline assignment: CDR1 SQVTM and CDR2 ANQGSEA. Unmatched junction bases numbered 5, after V lost 6 bases and J lost 3 bases.

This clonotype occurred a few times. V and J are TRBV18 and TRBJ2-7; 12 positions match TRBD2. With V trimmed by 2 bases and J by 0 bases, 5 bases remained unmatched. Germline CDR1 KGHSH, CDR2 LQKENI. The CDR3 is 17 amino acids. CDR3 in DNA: TGTGCCAGCTCACCAACTAGCGGGGGGCCTTTCTCCTACGAGCAGTACTTC. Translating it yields CASSPTSGGPFSYEQYF.

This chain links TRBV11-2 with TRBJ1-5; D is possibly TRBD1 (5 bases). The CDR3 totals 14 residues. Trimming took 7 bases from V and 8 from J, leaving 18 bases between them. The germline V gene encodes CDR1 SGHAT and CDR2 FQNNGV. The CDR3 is CASTRGLGNEPQHF. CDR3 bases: TGTGCCAGCACCCGGGGCCTGGGAAATGAGCCCCAGCATTTT.

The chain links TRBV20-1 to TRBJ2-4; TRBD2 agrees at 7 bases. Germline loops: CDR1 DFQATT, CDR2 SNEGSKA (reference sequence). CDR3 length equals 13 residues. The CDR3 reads CSAPWEGFGEQYF. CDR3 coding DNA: TGCAGCGCGCCGTGGGAGGGTTTTGGTGAGCAGTACTTC.

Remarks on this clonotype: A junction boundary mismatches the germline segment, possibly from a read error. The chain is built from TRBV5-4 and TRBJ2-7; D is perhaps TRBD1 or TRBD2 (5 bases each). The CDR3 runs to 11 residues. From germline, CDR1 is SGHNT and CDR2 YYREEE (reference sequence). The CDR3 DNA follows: TGTGCCGGCAGCTTGAGGGGAGAGCAGTACTTC. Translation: CAGSLRGEQYF. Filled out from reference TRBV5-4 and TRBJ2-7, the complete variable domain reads ETGVTQSPTHLIKTRGQQVTLRCSSQSGHNTVSWYQQALGQGPQFIFQYYREEENGRGNFPPRFSGLQFPNYSSELNVNALELDDSALYLCAGSLRGEQYFGPGTRLTVT.

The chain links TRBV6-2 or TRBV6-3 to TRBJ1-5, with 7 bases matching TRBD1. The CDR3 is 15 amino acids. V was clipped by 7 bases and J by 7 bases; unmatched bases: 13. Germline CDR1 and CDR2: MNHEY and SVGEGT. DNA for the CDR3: TGTGCCAGCACCATAAGGTCTTACAGGGGACAGCCCCAGCATTTT. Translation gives CASTIRSYRGQPQHF.

The CDR3 reads CAISEPKVGGPNTEAFF. CDR3 DNA: TGTGCCATCAGTGAGCCCAAAGTAGGGGGGCCGAACACTGAAGCTTTCTTT. The rearrangement links TRBV10-3 to TRBJ1-1, with D maybe TRBD1 (6 bases). CDR1 is ENHRY, CDR2 SYGVKD, per germline. Trimming removed 2 bases at V and 1 base at J, with 17 bases between. This CDR3 has 17 amino acids.

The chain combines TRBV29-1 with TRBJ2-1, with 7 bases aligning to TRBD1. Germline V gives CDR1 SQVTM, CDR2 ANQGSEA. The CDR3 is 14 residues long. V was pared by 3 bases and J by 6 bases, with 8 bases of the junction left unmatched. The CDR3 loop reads CSVDVRGTINEQFF. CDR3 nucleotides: TGCAGCGTTGACGTCAGGGGGACCATCAATGAGCAGTTCTTC.

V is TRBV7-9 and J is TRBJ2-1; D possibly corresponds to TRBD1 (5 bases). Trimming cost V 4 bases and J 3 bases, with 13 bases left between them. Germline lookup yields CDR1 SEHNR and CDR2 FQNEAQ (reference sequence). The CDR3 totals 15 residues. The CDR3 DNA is TGTGCCAGCAGCTCCCTAAGCAGGGACTACAATGAGCAGTTCTTC. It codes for CASSSLSRDYNEQFF. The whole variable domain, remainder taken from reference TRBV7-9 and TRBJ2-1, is DTGVSQNPRHKITKRGQNVTFRCDPISEHNRLYWYRQTLGQGPEFLTYFQNEAQLEKSRLLSDRFSAERPKGSFSTLEIQRTEQGDSAMYLCASSSLSRDYNEQFFGPGTRLTVL.

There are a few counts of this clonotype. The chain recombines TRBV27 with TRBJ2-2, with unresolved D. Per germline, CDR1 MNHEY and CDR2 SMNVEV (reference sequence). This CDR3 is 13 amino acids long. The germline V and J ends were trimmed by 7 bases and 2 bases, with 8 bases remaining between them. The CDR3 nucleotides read TGTGCCAGCACTCGGGCCAACACCGGGGAGCTGTTTTTT. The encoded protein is CASTRANTGELFF.

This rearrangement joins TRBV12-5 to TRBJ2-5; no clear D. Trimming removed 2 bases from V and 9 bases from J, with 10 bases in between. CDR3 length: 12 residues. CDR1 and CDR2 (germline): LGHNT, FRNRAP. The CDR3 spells CASGLSTGAQYF. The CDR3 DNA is TGTGCTAGTGGTTTGTCGACTGGGGCCCAGTACTTC.

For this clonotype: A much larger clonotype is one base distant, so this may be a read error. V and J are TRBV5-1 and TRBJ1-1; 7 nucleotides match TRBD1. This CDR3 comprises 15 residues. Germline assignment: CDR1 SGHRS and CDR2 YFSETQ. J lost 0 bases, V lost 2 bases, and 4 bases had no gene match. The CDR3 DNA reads TGCGCCAGCAGCTTTACCGGGACAGTGAACACTGAAGCTTTCTTT. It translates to CASSFTGTVNTEAFF.

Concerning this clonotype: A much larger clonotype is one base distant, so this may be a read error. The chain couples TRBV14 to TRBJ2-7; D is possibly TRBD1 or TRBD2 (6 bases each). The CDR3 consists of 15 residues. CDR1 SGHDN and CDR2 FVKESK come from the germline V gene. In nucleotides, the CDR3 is TGTGCCGGCAGCCAAGATGTCCTTCGGGGGCGTGAGCAGTACTTC. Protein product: CAGSQDVLRGREQYF.

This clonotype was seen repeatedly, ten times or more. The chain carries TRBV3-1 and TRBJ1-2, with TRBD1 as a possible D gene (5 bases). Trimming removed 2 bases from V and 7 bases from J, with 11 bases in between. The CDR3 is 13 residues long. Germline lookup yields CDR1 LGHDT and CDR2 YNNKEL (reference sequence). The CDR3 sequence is CASSQRSQGGYTF. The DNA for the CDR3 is TGTGCCAGCAGCCAAAGATCCCAGGGTGGCTACACCTTC.